This T cell receptor beta chain comes out of a study of technical replicates of blood from several donors. The CDR3 has 18 residues. The V and J ends lost 5 bases and 7 bases, in that order; junction bases with no gene match: 13. The germline V gene encodes CDR1 SGHTA and CDR2 FQGNSA. This table comes from immunoSEQ multiplex PCR, and its TCRdb copy is limited to in-frame clones, with some not included. The sample lists tens of thousands of clones, about 86% seen once, with about 5% in the top ten. The chain recombines TRBV7-2 with TRBJ2-2, with 13 bases matching TRBD2. The sequencing sample was made of PBMCs. The receptor's source is a human donor in good health. Some clones in this sample may be carry-over from other donors' samples. The CDR3 nucleotides read TGTGCCAGCAGCCACCGAGGACTAGCGGGAGAAAGGGTCGGGGAGCTGTTTTTT. As protein: CASSHRGLAGERVGELFF.